This entry features one T cell receptor beta chain sequence. J was trimmed by 1 base and V by 2 bases; bases with no gene match: 11. CDR1 and CDR2 (germline): KGHDR, SFDVKD. This CDR3 is built from 18 residues. The data stem from a study of blood T cell repertoires in COVID-19. The overall study: Acute and convalescent COVID-19 specimens originated in the United States, Italy and Spain.

In the original analysis: Quantification of nucleated cells was approximated via reference gene primer amplification. TCRdb's copy holds only in-frame clones and misses some; the assay was immunoSEQ multiplex PCR. The DNA was the basis for D and trimming; V, J and clone size are from that table. The sample includes approximately 490,000 clones, roughly 87% of them seen just once. Participant-reported clinical history was the basis for cohort assignment. Two negative PCRs, clearance, or symptom resolution characterized the recovered Cohort 3 donors. The source is a woman aged 18-30 years who had recovered from COVID-19. The sequenced material came from PBMCs or T cells enriched from blood (not recorded which). The V call is TRBV24-1, the J call TRBJ2-5; 8 bases are shared with TRBD1. The CDR3 DNA reads as TGTGCCACCAGTGATTCCTTGGACAGTCAGGGGGCCCAAGAGACCCAGTACTTC. Translating gives CATSDSLDSQGAQETQYF.